The rows below give T cell receptor beta chains drawn from one sample of a study of blood T cells in healthy people across ages. MiXCR was run by TCRdb on the 5' RACE reads, yielding one entry per CDR3 protein. The sample records approximately 1,100,000 distinct CDR3 sequences, 35% to 55% being singletons. The sequenced sample was blood. The receptors shown here come from a woman aged 60-70 years in good health. Each CDR3 is given with its conserved first and last residue. D genes are given only for firm matches. For some rows the clone size is stated as once, few or many, or as a class when expanded; others skip it.

D	size	V	J	CDR3	DNA
NA	NA	TRBV13	TRBJ1-5	CASSLGASNQPQHF	TGTGCCAGCAGCTTAGGAGCGAGCAATCAGCCCCAGCATTTT
TRBD1	NA	TRBV9	TRBJ1-4	CASSALTGVGEKLFF	TGTGCCAGCAGCGCCCTGACAGGGGTGGGGGAAAAACTGTTTTTT
NA	NA	TRBV5-4	TRBJ2-7	CASSLWGALYEQYF	TGTGCCAGCAGCCTGTGGGGAGCATTGTACGAGCAGTACTTC
TRBD2	few	TRBV12-3/TRBV12-4	TRBJ2-6	CASSSLTSGTSGANVLTF	TGTGCCAGCAGTTCTCTTACTAGCGGGACCTCTGGGGCCAACGTCCTGACTTTC
NA	NA	TRBV25-1	TRBJ2-6	CVSSESLISGANVLTF	TGTGTCAGCAGTGAATCATTGATCTCTGGGGCCAACGTCCTGACTTTC
NA	NA	TRBV28	TRBJ2-3	CASSSSGRTNTQYF	TGTGCCAGCAGTTCCTCGGGACGCACAAATACGCAGTATTTT
TRBD2	NA	TRBV28	TRBJ2-1	CASSPGTSGYNGQFF	TGTGCCAGCAGCCCAGGGACTAGCGGATACAATGGGCAGTTCTTC
NA	NA	TRBV6-5	TRBJ2-7	CASSRFGSYEQYF	TGTGCCAGCAGTCGCTTCGGATCCTACGAGCAGTACTTC
NA	NA	TRBV2	TRBJ2-1	CASSEAGLYNEQFF	TGTGCCAGCAGTGAGGCGGGACTCTACAATGAGCAGTTCTTC
NA	few	TRBV5-1	TRBJ1-2	CASSLAKAGNGYTF	TGCGCCAGCAGCTTGGCCAAGGCAGGGAACGGCTACACCTTC
NA	NA	TRBV11-3	TRBJ2-2	CASSFGQGNSAGELFF	TGTGCCAGCAGCTTTGGTCAGGGGAATTCCGCCGGGGAGCTGTTTTTT
TRBD2	NA	TRBV11-2	TRBJ2-3	CASSGLAGKRSTDTQYF	TGTGCCAGCAGTGGACTAGCGGGAAAACGTAGCACAGATACGCAGTATTTT
TRBD2	once	TRBV5-1	TRBJ2-7	CASSPGLAGGHSYNEQYF	TGCGCCAGCAGCCCGGGACTAGCGGGAGGTCACTCCTACAATGAGCAGTACTTC
NA	NA	TRBV19	TRBJ2-1	CASMEGFNEQFF	TGTGCCAGTATGGAAGGTTTCAATGAGCAGTTCTTC
NA	many	TRBV4-1	TRBJ2-6	CASNQGLGSGANVLTF	TGCGCCAGCAACCAAGGTTTAGGGTCTGGGGCCAACGTCCTGACTTTC
NA	NA	TRBV11-2	TRBJ1-2	CASSLGRGGYTF	TGTGCCAGCAGCCTGGGTCGGGGTGGCTACACCTTC
TRBD2	NA	TRBV12-3/TRBV12-4	TRBJ2-2	CASSLPGLADTGELFF	TGTGCCAGCAGTTTACCGGGACTAGCGGACACCGGGGAGCTGTTTTTT
TRBD1	NA	TRBV7-2	TRBJ1-4	CASSFGTGLLGGDEKLFF	TGTGCCAGCAGCTTCGGGACAGGGCTTCTTGGGGGTGATGAAAAACTGTTTTTT
TRBD2	NA	TRBV20-1	TRBJ2-1	CSAPVAASGVNEQFF	TGCAGTGCCCCGGTGGCGGCTAGCGGGGTGAATGAGCAGTTCTTC
NA	NA	TRBV9	TRBJ2-1	CASSVAASPYEQFF	TGTGCCAGCAGCGTAGCGGCTAGCCCTTATGAGCAGTTCTTC
TRBD1	NA	TRBV6-5	TRBJ1-2	CATLGQGYGYTF	TGTGCCACCCTAGGACAGGGCTATGGCTACACCTTC
NA	few	TRBV6-5	TRBJ2-5	CASSYSIPTSVETQYF	TGTGCCAGCAGTTACTCGATACCGACTAGTGTGGAGACCCAGTACTTC
NA	NA	TRBV18	TRBJ2-4	CASSAMDVAKNIQYF	TGTGCCAGCTCAGCGATGGATGTAGCCAAAAACATTCAGTACTTC
NA	few	TRBV6-2/TRBV6-3	TRBJ1-5	CASSYRQSPQHF	TGTGCCAGCAGTTATAGGCAGAGCCCCCAGCATTTT
NA	NA	TRBV5-1	TRBJ1-2	CASSFQSTGQTYGYTF	TGCGCCAGCAGCTTTCAGTCGACAGGACAGACGTATGGCTACACCTTC
TRBD1	NA	TRBV20-1	TRBJ2-1	CSARRTGTGSHNEQFF	TGCAGTGCTAGACGGACCGGGACAGGGAGCCACAATGAGCAGTTCTTC
NA	NA	TRBV4-1	TRBJ1-6	CASSPPRWGSPLHF	TGCGCCAGCAGCCCCCCCCGCTGGGGCTCACCCCTCCACTTT
NA	NA	TRBV6-5	TRBJ2-3	CASSLHPGAEDTQYF	TGTGCCAGCAGCCTCCATCCGGGAGCCGAGGATACGCAGTATTTT
TRBD2	NA	TRBV28	TRBJ2-1	CASSPPGLAGINEQFF	TGTGCCAGCAGCCCTCCGGGACTAGCGGGGATCAATGAGCAGTTCTTC
NA	NA	TRBV29-1	TRBJ2-3	CSAALLRTDTQYF	TGCAGCGCCGCCCTTCTCCGCACAGATACGCAGTATTTT
NA	few	TRBV2	TRBJ2-7	CASRPRTVPYEQYF	TGTGCCAGCAGACCCCGGACCGTCCCCTACGAGCAGTACTTC
TRBD2	NA	TRBV6-6	TRBJ2-1	CASNTALAGDNEQFF	TGTGCCAGCAACACAGCCCTAGCGGGGGACAATGAGCAGTTCTTC
NA	NA	TRBV5-4	TRBJ2-3	CASSTQGSDTQYF	TGTGCCAGCAGCACACAGGGATCAGATACGCAGTATTTT
TRBD2	NA	TRBV20-1	TRBJ2-3	CSASLYGAGGPDTQYF	TGCAGTGCTAGCCTCTATGGGGCGGGAGGGCCTGATACGCAGTATTTT
NA	many	TRBV13	TRBJ2-1	CASSADHLSEQFF	TGTGCCAGCAGCGCGGACCACTTAAGTGAGCAGTTCTTC
TRBD1	few	TRBV14	TRBJ1-5	CASSQAGQGQPQHF	TGTGCCAGCAGCCAAGCCGGACAGGGGCAGCCCCAGCATTTT
NA	many	TRBV14	TRBJ2-7	CASSQDRAYEQYF	TGTGCCAGCAGCCAAGATCGGGCCTACGAGCAGTACTTC
NA	NA	TRBV27	TRBJ2-1	CASRTTTGYNEQFF	TGTGCCAGCAGAACAACTACGGGGTACAATGAGCAGTTCTTC
TRBD1	NA	TRBV6-5	TRBJ2-7	CASRYGTGGSYEQYF	TGTGCCAGCAGATACGGGACAGGGGGTTCCTACGAGCAGTACTTC
NA	NA	TRBV5-1	TRBJ2-4	CASSLVRAGAKNIQYF	TGCGCCAGCAGCTTGGTGCGAGCGGGAGCCAAAAACATTCAGTACTTC
NA	few	TRBV20-1	TRBJ1-1	CSARSAVGDMNTEAFF	TGCAGTGCTAGATCCGCCGTAGGCGACATGAACACTGAAGCTTTCTTT